Listed below are T cell receptor beta chains from one sample, sequenced in a study of beta chain features in type 1 diabetes. Sequencing was performed with immunoSEQ multiplex PCR; in TCRdb, only in-frame clones are kept and a portion is missing. The sample contains 400,000 or so clones, over 10% of which appear only once. Sequenced: naive CD4+ T cells from blood. These receptors were collected from a woman aged 18-29 years with type 1 diabetes. The CDR3 runs from the conserved cysteine through the conserved F or W. Each record gives: D gene, V gene, J gene, clone size, CDR3 DNA, CDR3 protein. A D gene is named only where the DNA matches it firmly. Size tells how often a clone was seen (once, few, many) or the class of an expanded clone, and some rows leave it out.

>NA|TRBV4-2|TRBJ1-3|few
TGTGCCAGCAGCCAAGATCGCACAGCAGGAAACACCATATATTTT
CASSQDRTAGNTIYF
>TRBD1|TRBV15|TRBJ2-4|few
TGTGCCACCAGCAGTCACAGGGGGCTGGTGGCCAAAAACATTCAGTACTTC
CATSSHRGLVAKNIQYF
>TRBD1|TRBV6-6|TRBJ2-4|once
TGTGCCAGCAGACGGGACAGTTCCATTCAGTACTTC
CASRRDSSIQYF
>NA|TRBV11-3|TRBJ1-1|few
TGTGCCAGCAGCTTAGGACTTAACACTGAAGCTTTCTTT
CASSLGLNTEAFF
>NA|TRBV18|TRBJ1-2|NA
TGTGCCAGCTCACCAAGCCTCGGAGAGGGCTACACCTTC
CASSPSLGEGYTF
>TRBD1|TRBV19|TRBJ1-2|NA
TGTGCCAGCACCGTCCGGGACAGTTATAGCTACACCTTC
CASTVRDSYSYTF
>TRBD2|TRBV9|TRBJ2-3|NA
TGTGCCAGCAGCGTATATAGCGGGATCACAGATACGCAGTATTTT
CASSVYSGITDTQYF
>NA|TRBV30|TRBJ2-3|few
TGTGCCTGGAGAGGGGGTGTGAGCACAGATACGCAGTATTTT
CAWRGGVSTDTQYF
>NA|TRBV7-2|TRBJ2-5|NA
TGTGCCAGCAGCTTATCCCCCAGTCTTCAGACCCAGTACTTC
CASSLSPSLQTQYF
>NA|TRBV18|TRBJ1-1|few
TGTGCCAGCTCACCAAGGGAGTCCGACACTGAAGCTTTCTTT
CASSPRESDTEAFF
>TRBD2|TRBV5-1|TRBJ2-7|few
TGCGCCAGCAGCTGGATGAGGACTAGCGGGAACGCCTACGAGCAGTACTTC
CASSWMRTSGNAYEQYF
>TRBD2|TRBV30|TRBJ2-1|NA
TGTGCCTGGAGTTATATGCGGGAGGAGCAGTTCTTC
CAWSYMREEQFF
>NA|TRBV19|TRBJ2-7|few
TGTGCCAGTAGTGTTTCCCTAGCGAGTTCCTACGAGCAGTACTTC
CASSVSLASSYEQYF
>TRBD1|TRBV4-1|TRBJ2-2|few
TGCGCCAGCAGCCAAGGGCCAGGGGGCGGACGGGGGGAGCTGTTTTTT
CASSQGPGGGRGELFF
>TRBD1|TRBV5-4|TRBJ1-2|NA
TGTGCCAGCACCGCCCCTACAGGGGGCTATGGCTACACCTTC
CASTAPTGGYGYTF
>NA|TRBV21-1|TRBJ1-5|few
TGTGCCAGCAGCAAACCACAGGGGACGAATCAGCCCCAGCATTTT
CASSKPQGTNQPQHF
>TRBD2|TRBV18|TRBJ2-1|few
TGTGCCAGCTCACCCGGGACTAGCGGTCACAATGAGCAGTTCTTC
CASSPGTSGHNEQFF
>TRBD1|TRBV4-2|TRBJ1-1|few
TGTGCCAGCAGCGAAACAGGGGGCACTGAAGCTTTCTTT
CASSETGGTEAFF
>NA|TRBV9|TRBJ2-3|NA
TGTGCCAGCAGCGTAGGTAATAGCGGCCCCACAGATACGCAGTATTTT
CASSVGNSGPTDTQYF
>NA|TRBV6-6|TRBJ1-1|few
TGTGCCGGAAGACGCGGAGGCGGCACTGAAGCTTTCTTT
CAGRRGGGTEAFF
>TRBD2|TRBV7-2|TRBJ2-1|few
TGTGCCAGCAGCCCGGGGACTAGCCCCTACAATGAGCAGTTCTTC
CASSPGTSPYNEQFF
>TRBD1|TRBV27|TRBJ2-1|few
TGTGCCAGCCGCCCGGTTGGGACAGGGACCGATGAGCAGTTCTTC
CASRPVGTGTDEQFF
>NA|TRBV5-1|TRBJ1-1|NA
TGCGCCAGCAGCAGTCTTACGGGAACTGAAGCTTTCTTT
CASSSLTGTEAFF
>NA|TRBV7-9|TRBJ2-2|NA
TGTGCCAGCAGCGGGGGTGGCAGGGGCATGGAGCTGTTTTTT
CASSGGGRGMELFF
>TRBD2|TRBV30|TRBJ2-1|NA
TGTGCCTGGAGCCCCCCATCGGCGGGGGTCAATGAGCAGTTCTTC
CAWSPPSAGVNEQFF
>NA|TRBV28|TRBJ1-5|NA
TGTGCCAGCAGTTCCCCAGGGAGGCAGCCCCAGCATTTT
CASSSPGRQPQHF
>TRBD1|TRBV5-1|TRBJ2-5|NA
TGCGCCAGCAGCTTGCAGGGGGCGTTCGGAGAGACCCAGTACTTC
CASSLQGAFGETQYF
>TRBD1|TRBV28|TRBJ2-7|NA
TGTGCCAGCAGTCGGGACAGGGTGGCCTACGAGCAGTACTTC
CASSRDRVAYEQYF
>NA|TRBV14|TRBJ1-6|once
TGTGCCAGCAGCCAAGGGGCAGTGCGTTCACCCCTCCACTTT
CASSQGAVRSPLHF
>NA|TRBV28|TRBJ2-6|few
TGTGCCAGCAGTTTCGCTGGGGCCAACGTCCTGACTTTC
CASSFAGANVLTF
>TRBD1|TRBV7-9|TRBJ2-1|few
TGTGCCAGCAGCGCGCAGGGGGCCGGTGAGCAGTTCTTC
CASSAQGAGEQFF
>TRBD2|TRBV7-8|TRBJ2-1|few
TGTGCCAGCAGGGGACTAGTTTCGAATGAGCAGTTCTTC
CASRGLVSNEQFF
>NA|TRBV5-4|TRBJ2-1|few
TGTGCCAGCAGCTTGGGAGGACAGAACAATGAGCAGTTCTTC
CASSLGGQNNEQFF
>TRBD1|TRBV30|TRBJ2-7|NA
TGTGCCTGGAGCCCCGGGACAGGGCGCGAGCAGTACTTC
CAWSPGTGREQYF
>NA|TRBV7-2|TRBJ2-7|NA
TGTGCCAGCAGCCCCCTAAGGGAAAGCGGGCAGTACTTC
CASSPLRESGQYF
>TRBD1|TRBV4-3|TRBJ1-2|few
TGCGCCAGCAGCCAAGAGGCAGGGACAGGAAACGGCTACACCTTC
CASSQEAGTGNGYTF
>TRBD1|TRBV9|TRBJ2-1|NA
TGTGCCAGCAGCGTAGGCAGGGGGAAGGATGAGCAGTTCTTC
CASSVGRGKDEQFF
>NA|TRBV20-1|TRBJ1-2|few
TGCAGTGCCGGAGAGGGCTACACCTTC
CSAGEGYTF
>NA|TRBV7-2|TRBJ2-2|NA
TGTGCCAGCAGCTTGACAGCCCTCACCGGGGAGCTGTTTTTT
CASSLTALTGELFF
>NA|TRBV7-2|TRBJ2-3|NA
TGTGCCAGCAGGATGCAAGCGGGACAGCAGTATTTT
CASRMQAGQQYF
>TRBD1|TRBV7-2|TRBJ2-7|few
TGTGCCAGCAGCTCCTACTATTTGACAGGGGGCGGCAACTACGAGCAGTACTTC
CASSSYYLTGGGNYEQYF
>NA|TRBV30|TRBJ2-3|NA
TGTGCCTGGAGTATCCCCGGGGGCACAGATACGCAGTATTTT
CAWSIPGGTDTQYF
>NA|TRBV6-6|TRBJ2-7|few
TGTGCCAGCAGTCTCCCGAGGTTGACCAACTACGAGCAGTACTTC
CASSLPRLTNYEQYF
>NA|TRBV7-9|TRBJ1-2|few
TGTGCCAGCAGGGAGGGAGGTAGTGACTATGGCTACACCTTC
CASREGGSDYGYTF
>NA|TRBV6-5|TRBJ2-1|NA
TGTGCCAGCACTAGCCGACAGGGAGGCTACAATGAGCAGTTCTTC
CASTSRQGGYNEQFF
>TRBD1|TRBV5-6|TRBJ2-5|NA
TGTGCCAGTCGAAAAGGGGGCCTCGAACAAGAGACCCAGTACTTC
CASRKGGLEQETQYF
>TRBD1|TRBV25-1|TRBJ1-6|NA
TGTGCCAGCGGGGGAATGGGACAGCATTCACCCCTCCACTTT
CASGGMGQHSPLHF
>TRBD1|TRBV29-1|TRBJ2-2|NA
TGCAGCGCCGAGCTCGGACAGGCCCAGGGGTCCGGGGAGCTGTTTTTT
CSAELGQAQGSGELFF
>TRBD1|TRBV7-9|TRBJ1-2|few
TGTGCCAGCAGCTTAATAGGGGGCTTTGTGGGCTACACCTTC
CASSLIGGFVGYTF
>NA|TRBV12-5|TRBJ2-5|few
TGTGCTAGTGGTCCACAGGGGAGGGAGACCCAGTACTTC
CASGPQGRETQYF